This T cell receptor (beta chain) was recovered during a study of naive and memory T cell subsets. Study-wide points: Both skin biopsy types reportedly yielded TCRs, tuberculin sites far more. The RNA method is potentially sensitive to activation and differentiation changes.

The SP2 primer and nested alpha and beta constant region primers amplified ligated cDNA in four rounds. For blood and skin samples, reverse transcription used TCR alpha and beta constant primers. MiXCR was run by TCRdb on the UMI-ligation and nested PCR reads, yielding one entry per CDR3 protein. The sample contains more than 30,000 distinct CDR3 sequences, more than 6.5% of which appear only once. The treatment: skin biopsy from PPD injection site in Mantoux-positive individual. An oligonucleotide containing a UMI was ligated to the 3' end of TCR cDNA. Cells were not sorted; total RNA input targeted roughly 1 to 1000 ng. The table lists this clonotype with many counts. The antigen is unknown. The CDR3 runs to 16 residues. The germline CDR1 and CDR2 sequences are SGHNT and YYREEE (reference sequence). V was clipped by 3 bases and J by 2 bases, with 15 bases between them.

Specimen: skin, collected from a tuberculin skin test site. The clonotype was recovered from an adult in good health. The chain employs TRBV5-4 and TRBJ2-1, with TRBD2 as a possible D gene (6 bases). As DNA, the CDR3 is TGTGCCAGCAGCTCGTCGACTAGTCCGACCTACAATGAGCAGTTCTTC. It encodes CASSSSTSPTYNEQFF.